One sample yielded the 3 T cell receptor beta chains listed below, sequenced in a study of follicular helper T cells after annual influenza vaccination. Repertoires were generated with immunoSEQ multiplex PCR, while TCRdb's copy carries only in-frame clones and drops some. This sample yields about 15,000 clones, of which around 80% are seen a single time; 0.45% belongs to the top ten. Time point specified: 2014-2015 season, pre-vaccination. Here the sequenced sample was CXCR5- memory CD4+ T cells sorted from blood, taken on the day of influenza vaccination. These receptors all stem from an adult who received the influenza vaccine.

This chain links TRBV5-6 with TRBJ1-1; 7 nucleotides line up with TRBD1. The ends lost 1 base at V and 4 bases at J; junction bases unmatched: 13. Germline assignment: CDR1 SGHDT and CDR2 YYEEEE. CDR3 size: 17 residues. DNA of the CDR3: TGTGCCAGCAGCTTGAGACCGACAGGGATGAGGAGCACTGAAGCTTTCTTT. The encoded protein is CASSLRPTGMRSTEAFF.

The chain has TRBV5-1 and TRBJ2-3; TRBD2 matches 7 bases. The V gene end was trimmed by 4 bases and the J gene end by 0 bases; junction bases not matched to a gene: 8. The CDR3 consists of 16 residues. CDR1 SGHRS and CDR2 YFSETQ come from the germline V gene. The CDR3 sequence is CASSDPAGSSTDTQYF. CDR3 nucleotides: TGCGCCAGCAGCGACCCAGCGGGGTCTAGCACAGATACGCAGTATTTT.

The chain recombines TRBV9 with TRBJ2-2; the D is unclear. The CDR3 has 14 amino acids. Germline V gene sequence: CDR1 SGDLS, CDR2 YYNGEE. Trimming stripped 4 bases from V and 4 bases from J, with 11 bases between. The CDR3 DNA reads TGTGCCAGCAGCACGCGACCGAGCACCGGGGAGCTGTTTTTT. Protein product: CASSTRPSTGELFF.